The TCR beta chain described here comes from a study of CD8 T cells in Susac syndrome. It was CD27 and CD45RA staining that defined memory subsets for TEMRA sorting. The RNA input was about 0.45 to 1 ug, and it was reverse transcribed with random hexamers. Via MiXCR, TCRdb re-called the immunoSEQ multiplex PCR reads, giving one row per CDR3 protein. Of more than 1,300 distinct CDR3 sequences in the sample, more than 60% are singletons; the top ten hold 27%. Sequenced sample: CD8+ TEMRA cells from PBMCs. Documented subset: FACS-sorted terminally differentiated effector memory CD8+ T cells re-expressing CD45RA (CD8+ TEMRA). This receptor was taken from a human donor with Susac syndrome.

In nucleotides, the CDR3 is TGTGCCAGCAGTTCCCACACTCTAGAATCGGGAAACACCATATATTTT. This codes for CASSSHTLESGNTIYF. V is TRBV28 and J is TRBJ1-3, with D uncertain. There are 16 residues in the CDR3. Germline V gene sequence: CDR1 MDHEN, CDR2 SYDVKM. Between the trimmed V and J ends, which lost 4 bases and 4 bases, there was a span of 17 bases.